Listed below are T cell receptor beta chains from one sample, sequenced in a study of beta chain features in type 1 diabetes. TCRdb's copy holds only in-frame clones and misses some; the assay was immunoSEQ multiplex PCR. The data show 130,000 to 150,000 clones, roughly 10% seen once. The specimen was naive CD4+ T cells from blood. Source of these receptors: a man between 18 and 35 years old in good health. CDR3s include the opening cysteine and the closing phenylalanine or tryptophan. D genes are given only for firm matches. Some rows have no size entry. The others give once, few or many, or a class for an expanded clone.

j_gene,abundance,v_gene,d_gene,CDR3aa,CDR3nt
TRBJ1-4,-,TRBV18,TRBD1,CASSPARGLGEKLFF,TGTGCCAGCTCACCCGCCAGGGGGCTAGGTGAAAAACTGTTTTTT
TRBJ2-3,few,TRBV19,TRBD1,CASSNTGADTQYF,TGTGCCAGTAGTAATACAGGGGCAGATACGCAGTATTTT
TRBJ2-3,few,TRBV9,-,CASSARESTDTQYF,TGTGCCAGCAGCGCCCGGGAATCCACAGATACGCAGTATTTT
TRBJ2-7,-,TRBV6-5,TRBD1,CASRSGQATYEQYF,TGTGCCAGCAGATCCGGACAGGCGACATACGAGCAGTACTTC
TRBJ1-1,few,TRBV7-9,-,CASSHNGAGTEAFF,TGTGCCAGCAGCCACAATGGGGCGGGGACTGAAGCTTTCTTT
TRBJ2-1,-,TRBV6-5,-,CASSYGGLYNEQFF,TGTGCCAGCAGTTACGGGGGACTTTACAATGAGCAGTTCTTC
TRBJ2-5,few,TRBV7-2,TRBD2,CASSYKRGGSETQYF,TGTGCCAGCAGCTATAAGCGGGGGGGCTCGGAGACCCAGTACTTC
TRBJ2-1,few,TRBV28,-,CASSNPWGETYNEQFF,TGTGCCAGCAGTAACCCTTGGGGGGAGACCTACAATGAGCAGTTCTTC
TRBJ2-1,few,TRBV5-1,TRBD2,CASSRLASGGISSYNEQFF,TGCGCCAGCAGCCGCCTGGCTAGCGGGGGGATTAGCTCCTACAATGAGCAGTTCTTC
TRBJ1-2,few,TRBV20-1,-,CSASRQAGYTF,TGCAGTGCTAGTAGACAGGCCGGCTACACCTTC
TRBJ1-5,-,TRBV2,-,CASSDPQYNQPQHF,TGTGCCAGCAGTGACCCTCAGTACAATCAGCCCCAGCATTTT
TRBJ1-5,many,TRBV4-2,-,CASSRNRDQPQHF,TGTGCCAGCAGCAGAAACAGGGATCAGCCCCAGCATTTT